Sequencing of this T cell receptor (beta chain) was carried out in a study of blood T cell repertoires in COVID-19. This table comes from immunoSEQ multiplex PCR, and its TCRdb copy is limited to in-frame clones, with some not included. The sample includes around 150,000 clones, around four fifths seen only once; the top ten take roughly 19%. Germline V lookup: CDR1 SEHNR, CDR2 FQNEAQ (reference sequence). Trimming cost V 2 bases and J 16 bases; bases outside gene matches: 13. The CDR3 is made up of 14 amino acids. The material sequenced was peripheral blood. The TCR originated in a woman of 80 years or more with acute or convalescent COVID-19. The genes are TRBV7-9 and TRBJ2-1; 8 positions agree with TRBD2. CDR3 in DNA: TGTGCCAGCAGCTTAACGGTGGCGGGAGGCCCAATCTTCTTC. Protein: CASSLTVAGGPIFF.